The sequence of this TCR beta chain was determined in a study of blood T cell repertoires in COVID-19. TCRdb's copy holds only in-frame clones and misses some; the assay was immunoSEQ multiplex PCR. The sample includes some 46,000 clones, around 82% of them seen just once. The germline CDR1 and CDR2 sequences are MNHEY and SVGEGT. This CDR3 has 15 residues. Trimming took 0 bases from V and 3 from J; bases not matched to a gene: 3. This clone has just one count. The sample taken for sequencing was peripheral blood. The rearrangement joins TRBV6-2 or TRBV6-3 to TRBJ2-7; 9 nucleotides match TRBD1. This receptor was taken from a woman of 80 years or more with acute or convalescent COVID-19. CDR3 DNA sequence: TGTGCCAGCAGTTACTCGACAGGGGGGAGCTACGAGCAGTACTTC. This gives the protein CASSYSTGGSYEQYF.